This is a list of T cell receptor beta chains from one sample in a study of control samples from healthy donors and cancer patients. Measured with immunoSEQ multiplex PCR; TCRdb has only the in-frame clones, and not every one. The sample yields about 75,000 clones, around 94% seen once. Sequencing input: blood. These receptors all come from a woman in her thirties or forties in good health. Both conserved end residues are trimmed from each CDR3. A D gene is named only where the DNA matches it firmly.

CDR3 length	V gene	D gene	J gene	CDR3 protein
13	TRBV6-4	TRBD2	TRBJ2-3	ASSGTAGDTDTQY
11	TRBV5-1	-	TRBJ2-7	ASSLGNSYEQY
12	TRBV18	-	TRBJ1-3	ASSEVRAGNTIY
14	TRBV4-1	TRBD1	TRBJ1-2	ASSPITTGNHYGYT
11	TRBV6-1	-	TRBJ2-2	ASSEAGEGELF
12	TRBV5-1	-	TRBJ2-1	ASRTGLPHNEQF
14	TRBV2	TRBD1	TRBJ1-1	ASKAPTGGEGTEAF
11	TRBV6-5	-	TRBJ1-2	ASSYGGMRGYT
12	TRBV18	-	TRBJ2-5	ASSPQGPKETQY
13	TRBV5-8	-	TRBJ1-1	ASSLVEGIYTEAF
13	TRBV11-2	-	TRBJ2-7	ASSLELGAGHEQY
12	TRBV6-5	-	TRBJ1-2	ASGQGTGGYGYT
12	TRBV2	-	TRBJ2-7	ASRKIQTPNEQY
12	TRBV4-2	-	TRBJ1-4	ASSQDGAGEKLF
10	TRBV6-5	-	TRBJ1-5	ASRHSAQPQH
13	TRBV7-8	-	TRBJ1-4	ASSLAAGANEKLF
10	TRBV27	-	TRBJ2-5	ASSFAGETQY
13	TRBV18	TRBD1	TRBJ1-2	ASSPNLDRAYGYT
12	TRBV19	-	TRBJ2-2	ASSDQANTGELF
12	TRBV6-5	TRBD1	TRBJ2-7	ASQNQGASYEQY
13	TRBV3-1/TRBV3-2	-	TRBJ1-5	ASSVSSPGNQPQH
14	TRBV28	TRBD1	TRBJ1-2	ASSLDRGPQNYGYT
12	TRBV11-3	-	TRBJ2-7	ASSFGGTPYEQY
12	TRBV19	-	TRBJ2-2	ASSPWGTTGELF
12	TRBV7-8	-	TRBJ1-4	ASSNSRAGEKLF
14	TRBV19	TRBD2	TRBJ2-2	ASRLAGGRNTGELF